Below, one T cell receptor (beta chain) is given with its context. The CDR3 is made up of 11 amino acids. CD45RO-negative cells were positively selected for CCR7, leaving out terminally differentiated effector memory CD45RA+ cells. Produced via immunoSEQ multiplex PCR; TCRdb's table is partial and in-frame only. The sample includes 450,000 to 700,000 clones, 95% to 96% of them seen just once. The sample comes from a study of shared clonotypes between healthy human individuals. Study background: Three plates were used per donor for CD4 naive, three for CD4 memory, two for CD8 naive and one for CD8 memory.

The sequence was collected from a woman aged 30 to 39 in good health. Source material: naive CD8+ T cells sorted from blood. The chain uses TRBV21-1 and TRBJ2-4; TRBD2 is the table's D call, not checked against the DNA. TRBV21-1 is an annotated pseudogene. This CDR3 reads CASSGGNIQYF. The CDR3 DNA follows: TGTGCCAGCAGCGGGGGGAACATTCAGTACTTC.